This T cell receptor (beta chain) was sequenced in a study of shared clonotypes between healthy human individuals. Generated by immunoSEQ multiplex PCR, the TCRdb table keeps only in-frame clones and is missing some. This table holds 2 million to 2.5 million clones, roughly 92% found once. Only Caucasian adults living in Nashville, Tennessee made up the donor group. This TCR came from a man aged 18 to 29 in good health. Some clones in this sample may be carry-over from other donors' samples. The specimen sequenced was naive CD4+ T cells from PBMCs. Subset specified: CD45RA+ positively selected.

CDR3 loop: CASSIPSGNGEQFF. For the CDR3, the DNA is TGCGCCAGCAGCATACCGAGCGGGAACGGTGAGCAGTTCTTC. The V call is TRBV5-1, the J call TRBJ2-1; 7 bases match TRBD2. Germline lookup yields CDR1 SGHRS and CDR2 YFSETQ. The CDR3 is 14 amino acids. Germline trimming cut 4 bases from V and 9 bases from J; bases unmatched to any gene: 10.